Described below is a single TCR beta chain sequence and its context. The antigen remains undetermined. Trimming took 0 bases from V and 2 from J, leaving 17 bases between them. The germline gives CDR1 MNHEY, CDR2 SVGEGT. This CDR3 is built from 18 residues. Sequencing was performed with immunoSEQ multiplex PCR; in TCRdb, only in-frame clones are kept and a portion is missing. The data show 120,000 or so clones, around 92% seen once. This entry is derived from a study of T cell responses to AZD1222 COVID-19 vaccine. Study information: Researchers grouped second doses given at about 4 or about 12 weeks into one pool.

Findings and limits, study-wide: Donors skewed white British and female; clonal diversity was possibly underestimated.

Specimen: peripheral blood, collected on day 0 of AZD1222 vaccination. V usage is TRBV6-2 or TRBV6-3 and J usage is TRBJ1-5; possible D gene TRBD1, 5 bases. This TCR was sampled from an adult in good health. The CDR3 spells CASSYSSTGRRGNQPQHF. Here the CDR3 DNA reads TGTGCCAGCAGTTACTCGAGTACGGGGCGAAGGGGCAATCAGCCCCAGCATTTT.